The 25 T cell receptor beta chains in this list originate from one sample, sequenced in a study of blood T cell repertoires in COVID-19. Sequenced by immunoSEQ multiplex PCR; TCRdb stores in-frame clones only, minus some. The profile shows tens of thousands of clones, approximately 84% of them singletons. The sequenced sample was peripheral blood. All receptors come from a human donor in a cohort sampled during active COVID-19.

This rearrangement joins TRBV7-3 to TRBJ2-2; tentatively, D is TRBD1 (6 bases). V shed 5 bases and J shed 6 bases, with 10 bases lying between them. This CDR3 comprises 13 residues. Germline V CDR1 and CDR2: SGHTA, FQGTGA. The CDR3 DNA is TGTGCCAGCAGCCCTACAGGGCCCGGGGAGCTGTTTTTT. Protein product: CASSPTGPGELFF.

The chain employs TRBV5-6 and TRBJ2-1; D call uncertain. This CDR3 is 14 amino acids long. Trimming left V 0 bases short and J 1 base short, with 5 bases between. CDR1 SGHDT and CDR2 YYEEEE come from the germline V gene. This chain's CDR3 is CASSLERSYNEQFF. DNA for the CDR3: TGTGCCAGCAGCTTGGAACGGTCCTACAATGAGCAGTTCTTC. The whole variable domain, filled in from reference TRBV5-6 and TRBJ2-1, reads DAGVTQSPTHLIKTRGQQVTLRCSPKSGHDTVSWYQQALGQGPQFIFQYYEEEERQRGNFPDRFSGHQFPNYSSELNVNALLLGDSALYLCASSLERSYNEQFFGPGTRLTVL.

This rearrangement joins TRBV7-8 to TRBJ2-3; the match to TRBD1 covers 9 bases. With 3 bases clipped from V and 3 bases from J, the junction kept 4 bases outside the gene matches. In germline, CDR1 is SGHVS, CDR2 FQNEAQ. The CDR3 length is 15 residues. The DNA for the CDR3 is TGTGCCAGCAGCTTCCGGGACAGGGCTACAGATACGCAGTATTTT. It is translated as CASSFRDRATDTQYF.

The chain joins TRBV7-2 to TRBJ1-2; 7 nucleotides align to TRBD1. The length of the CDR3 is 14 residues. Trimming took 6 bases from V and 0 from J; bases not matched to a gene: 4. Germline CDR1 SGHTA, CDR2 FQGNSA. CDR3 loop: CASSNRGPNYGYTF. The CDR3 nucleotides read TGTGCCAGCAGTAACAGGGGCCCTAACTATGGCTACACCTTC.

V and J are TRBV5-1 and TRBJ1-1, with 7 bases fitting TRBD1. The CDR3 contains 17 residues. V lost 0 bases, J lost 0 bases, and 8 bases stayed unmatched. Germline V CDR1 and CDR2: SGHRS, YFSETQ. CDR3 nucleotide sequence: TGCGCCAGCAGCTTGGACGGAGGGGGCGCGCTGAACACTGAAGCTTTCTTT. Translation: CASSLDGGGALNTEAFF.

This chain uses TRBV19 with TRBJ1-4, with 7 positions matching TRBD1. The junction had 12 bases not matched to a gene; V was cut back by 6 bases and J by 8 bases. The CDR3 runs 15 residues. Germline values: CDR1 LNHDA, CDR2 SQIVND (reference sequence). In DNA, the CDR3 is TGTGCCAGTAGACACCGACAGGGCGGAGGGGAAAAACTGTTTTTT. The encoded protein is CASRHRQGGGEKLFF.

The chain links TRBV19 to TRBJ2-7; 8 nucleotides line up with TRBD1. J lost 2 bases, V lost 5 bases, and 5 bases had no gene match. Germline CDR1 is LNHDA and CDR2 is SQIVND (reference sequence). The CDR3 has 14 amino acids. Written as DNA, the CDR3 is TGTGCCAGTAGTTCGAGGACAGGGACCTACGAGCAGTACTTC. Amino acids: CASSSRTGTYEQYF.

The chain employs TRBV7-3 and TRBJ2-1; D might be TRBD2 (6 bases). The V gene's germline CDR1 is SGHTA and CDR2 FQGTGA. The CDR3 runs to 14 residues. Trimming pared 0 bases from V and 7 bases from J, leaving 10 bases between. The chain's CDR3 is CASSLTFRGNEQFF. CDR3 DNA sequence: TGTGCCAGCAGCTTAACTTTTCGGGGGAATGAGCAGTTCTTC.

The chain links TRBV6-2 or TRBV6-3 to TRBJ1-2; no reliable D call. Germline V CDR1 and CDR2: MNHEY, SVGEGT. This CDR3 spans 13 amino acids. Trimming removed 6 bases at V and 7 bases at J, with 15 bases between. CDR3 sequence reads: CASSPNAGGGYTF. The DNA of the CDR3 is TGTGCCAGCAGCCCAAACGCGGGAGGTGGCTACACCTTC.

This chain connects TRBV18 to TRBJ2-3; 7 bases agree with TRBD1. Germline-derived CDR1 and CDR2 are KGHSH and LQKENI. The CDR3 totals 15 residues. J gave up 6 bases and V 1 base, and 7 bases lay outside the gene matches. CDR3 sequence: CASSPQYSGGDTQYF. CDR3 DNA: TGTGCCAGCTCACCACAGTATTCAGGGGGTGATACGCAGTATTTT.

V is TRBV27 and J is TRBJ2-3; perhaps TRBD2 as D (7 bases). The length of the CDR3 is 15 residues. Germline V gives CDR1 MNHEY, CDR2 SMNVEV (reference sequence). V was cut by 4 bases and J by 3 bases, with 14 bases left in between. CDR3: CASSSGRGLTDTQYF. The CDR3 DNA reads TGTGCCAGCAGTTCAGGGCGGGGGCTTACAGATACGCAGTATTTT.

The chain couples TRBV6-8 to TRBJ2-5; 7 nucleotides align to TRBD1. V gave up 0 bases and J gave up 5 bases; unmatched junction bases: 12. Germline V lookup: CDR1 MNHGY, CDR2 SAAAGT. The CDR3 runs to 17 residues. The CDR3 spells CASSYSTRQGPRETQYF. In DNA form, the CDR3 reads TGTGCCAGCAGTTACTCCACCCGACAGGGTCCGCGGGAGACCCAGTACTTC.

The rearrangement uses TRBV24-1 and TRBJ2-1, with TRBD1 as a possible D gene (6 bases). Germline V gene lookup returns CDR1 KGHDR and CDR2 SFDVKD. This CDR3 contains 15 residues. V was cut by 6 bases and J by 3 bases, with 14 bases left in between. CDR3 protein: CATSHRASYYNEQFF. For the CDR3, the DNA is TGTGCCACCAGTCACAGGGCCAGCTACTACAATGAGCAGTTCTTC.

The V gene is TRBV6-5, the J gene TRBJ2-7, with 8 bases fitting TRBD1. After removal of 8 bases from V and 7 bases from J, the junction contained 7 bases not matched to a gene. There are 12 residues in the CDR3. Germline CDR1 reads MNHEY; CDR2 reads SVGAGI. The CDR3 is CASVQGAREQYF. The DNA for the CDR3 is TGTGCCAGCGTGCAGGGGGCGAGGGAGCAGTACTTC.

The chain links TRBV5-1 to TRBJ2-5, with 9 bases lining up with TRBD2. This CDR3 region has 16 residues. V gave up 1 base and J gave up 4 bases; unmatched junction bases: 8. CDR1 and CDR2 (germline): SGHRS, YFSETQ. CDR3 DNA: TGCGCCAGCAGCTTGACCAGCGGGGGGCAGGTAGAGACCCAGTACTTC. This gives the protein CASSLTSGGQVETQYF.

This chain uses TRBV5-8 with TRBJ2-4; D may be TRBD2 (6 bases). Germline V gives CDR1 SGHTS, CDR2 YDEGEE. The CDR3 runs to 19 residues. Trimming removed 1 base from V and 0 bases from J, with 20 bases in between. The CDR3: CASSLRGLGAAGAKNIQYF. The CDR3 DNA follows: TGTGCCAGCAGCTTGAGGGGACTGGGAGCCGCCGGAGCCAAAAACATTCAGTACTTC.

This clone was found a few times. The rearrangement joins TRBV7-9 to TRBJ1-6; D is unresolved. Per germline, CDR1 SEHNR and CDR2 FQNEAQ (reference sequence). The CDR3 contains 15 residues. V was trimmed by 5 bases and J by 7 bases, leaving 15 bases between them. CDR3 in DNA: TGTGCCAGCAGCGCCACCCCGGGTGGCAATTCACCCCTCCACTTT. Its translation is CASSATPGGNSPLHF.

The chain employs TRBV7-2 and TRBJ2-1; 8 bases map to TRBD1. The V segment lost 2 bases and the J segment 5 bases; nucleotides outside the gene matches: 14. The CDR3 is made up of 18 amino acids. Germline V gene data show CDR1 as SGHTA and CDR2 as FQGNSA. Here the CDR3 reads CASSLFVGQVRADNEQFF. The DNA of the CDR3 is TGTGCCAGCAGCTTATTTGTGGGACAGGTTAGAGCGGACAATGAGCAGTTCTTC.

The chain joins TRBV6-5 to TRBJ1-5; 7 bases are shared with TRBD1. Germline V gives CDR1 MNHEY, CDR2 SVGAGI. The junction had 7 bases not matched to a gene; V was cut back by 5 bases and J by 6 bases. There are 14 residues in the CDR3. For the CDR3, the DNA is TGTGCCAGCAGTCGACAGGGTGGTACTCAGCCCCAGCATTTT. It encodes CASSRQGGTQPQHF.

This sequence joins TRBV15 and TRBJ2-1; D may be TRBD1 (5 bases). V was shortened by 0 bases and J by 15 bases, with 12 bases between the two germline ends. CDR3 length: 12 amino acids. CDR1 and CDR2 from the germline V gene are LNHNV and YYDKDF (reference sequence). The CDR3 coding sequence is TGTGCCACCAGCAGAGATAGGGGATTTAGGTTCTTC. This gives the protein CATSRDRGFRFF. The variable domain in full, with the rest retrieved from reference TRBV15 and TRBJ2-1, is DAMVIQNPRYQVTQFGKPVTLSCSQTLNHNVMYWYQQKSSQAPKLLFHYYDKDFNNEADTPDNFQSRRPNTSFCFLDIRSPGLGDTAMYLCATSRDRGFRFFGPGTRLTVL.

This chain links TRBV5-1 with TRBJ2-3; TRBD2 matches 14 bases. Germline lookup yields CDR1 SGHRS and CDR2 YFSETQ. Losses at the gene ends were 4 bases for V and 2 bases for J; bases not matched to a gene: 6. The length of the CDR3 is 17 residues. In nucleotides, the CDR3 is TGCGCCAGCAGCCCCGGACTAGCGGGGGGATCCACAGATACGCAGTATTTT. It encodes CASSPGLAGGSTDTQYF.

The J gene is TRBJ1-2, the V gene TRBV28; D is possibly TRBD1 (6 bases). Per germline, CDR1 MDHEN and CDR2 SYDVKM. The CDR3 runs 15 residues. Trimming left V 4 bases short and J 1 base short, with 13 bases between. The CDR3 DNA sequence: TGTGCCAGCAGTTCCGGGACACCTATTAACTATGGCTACACCTTC. This translates into CASSSGTPINYGYTF.

The gene calls are TRBV4-1 and TRBJ2-1, with D perhaps matching TRBD2 (5 bases). The CDR3 is 16 residues long. Trimming took off 4 bases at V and 4 bases at J, with 17 bases between the two ends. CDR1 and CDR2 from the germline V gene are MGHRA and YSYEKL. CDR3 loop: CASSPGRARGYNEQFF. The DNA for the CDR3 is TGCGCCAGCAGCCCGGGTCGGGCTCGGGGTTACAATGAGCAGTTCTTC.

The chain joins TRBV7-9 to TRBJ1-6; D may be TRBD1 (6 bases). Germline V gene lookup returns CDR1 SEHNR and CDR2 FQNEAQ (reference sequence). Between the trimmed V and J ends, which lost 4 bases and 8 bases, there was a span of 18 bases. The CDR3 is 16 amino acids. CDR3 sequence reads: CASSWGDRRWDSPLHF. The CDR3 DNA reads TGTGCCAGCAGCTGGGGTGACAGGAGATGGGATTCACCCCTCCACTTT.

This chain uses TRBV7-7 with TRBJ1-5; possible D gene TRBD1, 5 bases. With 2 bases removed from V and 0 bases from J, the gap between germline ends came to 14 bases. Germline V gene data show CDR1 as SSHAT and CDR2 as FNYEAQ (reference sequence). The CDR3 consists of 17 residues. CDR3 bases: TGTGCCAGCAGCTTATGGGAAAAGGGGAATAGCAATCAGCCCCAGCATTTT. Translated: CASSLWEKGNSNQPQHF.